This TCR beta chain originates from a study of human T cells and chemical hapten exposure. V was pared by 0 bases and J by 2 bases, with 15 bases between. The germline CDR1 and CDR2 sequences are MNHEY and SVGEGT. The CDR3 totals 17 residues. In the study's own analysis: A per-sample median of about 100,000 TCRs was observed, with counts ranging from about 23,224 to 690,600. Each CDR3 protein is one row after TCRdb ran MiXCR on the RACE reads. TCRdb, not the authors, supplied the V and J calls. The table has 27,000 or so distinct CDR3 sequences, over 8.5% seen once. This clonotype was recorded at least ten times. Time point noted: patch test 2, 6 weeks after DPC sensitization. Treatment indicated: therapeutic diphenylcyclopropenone sensitization with weekly scalp DPC.

The sequence derives from a man aged 25-45 years with alopecia areata. Some clones in this sample may be carry-over from other donors' samples. V is TRBV6-2 or TRBV6-3 and J is TRBJ2-3; D may be TRBD2 (5 bases). The sample here was whole blood, taken in connection with sensitization to the hapten diphenylcyclopropenone (DPC). The CDR3 loop is CASSYSVTGINTDTQYF. The CDR3 DNA sequence: TGTGCCAGCAGTTACTCCGTAACGGGAATTAACACAGATACGCAGTATTTT.